This TCR beta chain was sequenced in a study of shared clonotypes between healthy human individuals. Study background: CD4 naive and CD4 memory each took three plates per donor, while CD8 naive took two and CD8 memory one. Findings and caveats of the study: Across subsets, estimated richness was generally greater for naive than for memory populations. Unshared clonotypes carried lower generation probabilities than those common to all four donors.

TCRdb's copy holds only in-frame clones and misses some; the assay was immunoSEQ multiplex PCR. The sample has around 2.5 million clones, 93% seen once. Details on this clone: Its antigen is unidentified.

The study separated CD4+ cells into CD45RA+ naive and CD45RA-negative memory subsets. The CDR3 length is 11 residues. Germline CDR1 MDHEN, CDR2 SYDVKM. V lost 5 bases and J 6 bases, leaving 5 bases between the germline ends. Sequenced: naive CD4+ T cells from PBMCs. Subset described: CD45RA+ positively selected. The source is a man in his late teens or twenties in good health. Some clones in this sample may be carry-over from other donors' samples. The chain has TRBV28 and TRBJ1-5, with D uncertain. The CDR3 protein is CASSISQPQHF. The CDR3 DNA follows: TGTGCCAGCAGTATTTCTCAGCCCCAGCATTTT. The full variable domain, with the rest looked up from reference TRBV28 and TRBJ1-5, is DVKVTQSSRYLVKRTGEKVFLECVQDMDHENMFWYRQDPGLGLRLIYFSYDVKMKEKGDIPEGYSVSREKKERFSLILESASTNQTSMYLCASSISQPQHFGDGTRLSIL.